This T cell receptor (beta chain) derives from a study of CD8 T cells in Susac syndrome. Across the whole study: Each patient with Susac syndrome, at the time of blood draw, was therapy-naive, on corticosteroids, or on intravenous immunoglobulin alone.

Reverse transcription of 0.5 to 1 ug RNA used random hexamers. Coverage of TCR beta CDR3 amplification by immunoSEQ multiplex PCR extended to 54 Vbeta and 13 Jbeta. Each CDR3 protein is one row after TCRdb ran MiXCR on the immunoSEQ multiplex PCR reads. The sample shows 85,000 to 120,000 distinct CDR3 sequences, around 94% of them seen only once. Deletions cut 1 base from V and 2 bases from J, with 9 bases between. The CDR3 covers 13 residues. Germline V gene sequence: CDR1 SQVTM, CDR2 ANQGSEA. The sequence was obtained from a human donor with Susac syndrome. This chain joins TRBV29-1 and TRBJ2-7, with D uncertain. Sequencing input: CD8+ T cells from PBMCs. CDR3 nucleotide sequence: TGCAGCGTTGAAGGCAGCACGCCCTACGAGCAGTACTTC. Protein product: CSVEGSTPYEQYF.